A selection of T cell receptor beta chains follows, all from one sample in a study of T cells after posttransplantation cyclophosphamide. Data came from immunoSEQ multiplex PCR; TCRdb stores just in-frame clones and leaves some out. The sample lists under 8,000 clones, about 91% occurring once. The material sequenced was PBMCs, taken around 1,300 days after allogeneic stem cell transplant with posttransplant cyclophosphamide. The source of these receptors is a female patient aged 45-60 years who received an allogeneic stem cell transplant from a related donor, was CMV-positive, and had no GVHD. The T cells may come from the graft donor. CDR3s leave out the opening cysteine and the closing phenylalanine or tryptophan. The order of the fields is CDR3 protein, V gene, J gene.

ASSWTGTGWVGYT,TRBV7-2,TRBJ1-2
ASSLEEGTEAF,TRBV7-3,TRBJ1-1
ASSLYARANTGELF,TRBV7-2,TRBJ2-2
ASSNRDRGRGQPQH,TRBV19,TRBJ1-5
ACNSGANVLT,TRBV30,TRBJ2-6
AYQQGRQPQH,TRBV30,TRBJ1-5
ASSPRGSGRDHEQF,TRBV7-9,TRBJ2-1
ASSQGTDYGYT,TRBV28,TRBJ1-2
ASSSNRGDEQY,TRBV27,TRBJ2-7
ASGRQPSGNTIY,TRBV7-9,TRBJ1-3
ASSPQPGTGDYEQY,TRBV4-1,TRBJ2-7